These 18 T cell receptor beta chains originate from one sample sequenced in a study of CD8 T cells in ankylosing spondylitis. TCRdb used MiXCR to reprocess the 5' RACE reads, holding one entry per CDR3 protein. The data show 150,000 to 200,000 distinct CDR3 sequences, 18% seen once. The sequenced material came from blood, either unsorted or a sorted T cell fraction (not recorded which). The receptor source for this set is a male donor aged 10 to 30 with ankylosing spondylitis or in good health (not recorded which).

V is TRBV12-3 or TRBV12-4 and J is TRBJ1-1; D is uncertain. The CDR3 sequence is 11 residues long. Trimming left V 3 bases short and J 8 bases short, with 7 bases between. In nucleotides, the CDR3 is TGTGCCAGCAGTTTGGGCAGGGAAGCTTTCTTT. This codes for CASSLGREAFF.

The chain employs TRBV7-8 and TRBJ2-5; 14 bases are shared with TRBD2. V was pared by 5 bases and J by 5 bases, with 4 bases of the junction left unmatched. The CDR3 totals 15 residues. Germline CDR1 and CDR2: SGHVS and FQNEAQ. CDR3 protein: CASSARLAGGETQYF. The CDR3 DNA follows: TGTGCCAGCAGCGCGCGACTAGCGGGAGGGGAGACCCAGTACTTC. The full variable domain, with the rest looked up from reference TRBV7-8 and TRBJ2-5, is GAGVSQSPRYKVAKRGQDVALRCDPISGHVSLFWYQQALGQGPEFLTYFQNEAQLDKSGLPSDRFFAERPEGSVSTLKIQRTQQEDSAVYLCASSARLAGGETQYFGPGTRLLVL.

There are a few counts of this clonotype. The chain links TRBV6-2 or TRBV6-3 to TRBJ1-2, with a possible D match to TRBD1 (5 bases). V lost 8 bases to trimming and J lost 4 bases, with 14 bases between them. The CDR3 loop spans 13 amino acids. Germline loops: CDR1 MNHEY, CDR2 SVGEGT. CDR3 bases: TGTGCCAGCCGACCGACAGCCTCCTATGGCTACACCTTC. This sequence encodes CASRPTASYGYTF.

This clonotype showed up many times. This chain links TRBV5-5 with TRBJ1-2, with TRBD1 matching over 8 bases. The V segment lost 3 bases and the J segment 3 bases; nucleotides outside the gene matches: 4. The V gene's germline CDR1 is SGHKS and CDR2 YYEKEE (reference sequence). This CDR3 has 14 residues. Here the CDR3 DNA reads TGTGCCAGCAGCTCTGAACAGGGGGACTATGGCTACACCTTC. As protein: CASSSEQGDYGYTF.

This clonotype has at least ten counts. The V and J genes are TRBV7-9 and TRBJ1-1; D is perhaps TRBD1 (5 bases). The V end lost 2 bases, the J end lost 4 bases, and 14 bases lay between the germline ends. Germline V gene data show CDR1 as SEHNR and CDR2 as FQNEAQ (reference sequence). The CDR3 loop spans 15 amino acids. The CDR3 reads CASSLSGGVVTEAFF. The CDR3 DNA sequence: TGTGCCAGCAGCTTATCGGGGGGTGTAGTCACTGAAGCTTTCTTT.

This clonotype was counted ten times or more. The chain couples TRBV28 to TRBJ2-1; 10 bases fit TRBD2. Germline CDR1 reads MDHEN; CDR2 reads SYDVKM. The length of the CDR3 is 16 residues. Losses at the gene ends were 6 bases for V and 5 bases for J; bases not matched to a gene: 10. CDR3 nucleotide sequence: TGTGCCAGCAGAATCCCTCTAGCGGGAGTCGACAATGAGCAGTTCTTC. It codes for CASRIPLAGVDNEQFF.

This clonotype occurred many times. The chain links TRBV6-5 to TRBJ2-1, with D tentatively TRBD1 (6 bases). This CDR3 comprises 14 residues. In germline, CDR1 is MNHEY, CDR2 SVGAGI. V shed 2 bases and J shed 3 bases, with 8 bases lying between them. The CDR3: CASSYPGHYNEQFF. In DNA form, the CDR3 reads TGTGCCAGCAGTTACCCGGGACACTACAATGAGCAGTTCTTC.

This clonotype occurred a few times. V gene TRBV5-1 combines with J gene TRBJ2-5; possible D gene TRBD1, 6 bases. The germline CDR1 and CDR2 sequences are SGHRS and YFSETQ. The ends were cut back, 3 bases at V and 4 bases at J, with 7 bases in the middle. The CDR3 is 12 residues long. The CDR3 loop reads CASSSRGETQYF. CDR3 coding DNA: TGCGCCAGCAGCTCCAGGGGAGAGACCCAGTACTTC.

This clonotype has at least ten counts. The gene calls are TRBV5-1 and TRBJ2-2; 13 bases match TRBD2. Germline assignment: CDR1 SGHRS and CDR2 YFSETQ. This CDR3 contains 17 residues. Trimming at V came to 4 bases and at J to 5 bases, leaving 8 bases not matched to a gene. The CDR3 spells CASSPGLAGVRTGELFF. DNA of the CDR3: TGCGCCAGCAGCCCCGGACTAGCGGGAGTTCGGACCGGGGAGCTGTTTTTT.

This clonotype was picked up many times. V is TRBV18 and J is TRBJ1-2; a possible D gene is TRBD1 (6 bases). The CDR3 covers 13 residues. In germline, CDR1 is KGHSH, CDR2 LQKENI. V gave up 8 bases and J gave up 2 bases, with 12 bases separating them. The CDR3, as DNA: TGTGCCAGCACCCGGGGGCAGAACTATGGCTACACCTTC. It yields the protein CASTRGQNYGYTF.

This clonotype was observed at least ten times. The V gene is TRBV4-1, the J gene TRBJ1-3, with TRBD1 identical over 7 bases. The junction had 6 bases not matched to a gene; V was cut back by 2 bases and J by 2 bases. The CDR3 contains 16 residues. Germline lookup yields CDR1 MGHRA and CDR2 YSYEKL. Written as DNA, the CDR3 is TGCGCCAGCAGCCAACCACTCAGGGGGACTGGAAACACCATATATTTT. Residues: CASSQPLRGTGNTIYF.

This clonotype was counted ten times or more. The chain joins TRBV20-1 to TRBJ2-1, with 9 bases fitting TRBD2. CDR3 length: 13 residues. The V and J ends lost 5 bases and 9 bases, in that order; junction bases with no gene match: 8. CDR1 and CDR2 from the germline V gene are DFQATT and SNEGSKA (reference sequence). In DNA form, the CDR3 reads TGCAGTGCTTCGGAGGGACTAGCAGCTGAGCAGTTCTTC. It specifies CSASEGLAAEQFF.

The chain links TRBV29-1 to TRBJ2-5, with D perhaps given as TRBD1 or TRBD2 (5 bases each). Trimming removed 6 bases from V and 2 bases from J, with 13 bases in between. The CDR3 extends over 13 amino acids. Germline V gene data show CDR1 as SQVTM and CDR2 as ANQGSEA. The CDR3 reads CSVRGEFQETQYF. DNA of the CDR3: TGCAGCGTAAGAGGGGAGTTTCAAGAGACCCAGTACTTC.

At least ten counts were recorded for this clonotype. The DNA for the CDR3 is TGTGCCAGCAGTTGGGGTGTGGGGTTCTCCTACAATGAGCAGTTCTTC. Amino acid sequence: CASSWGVGFSYNEQFF. This sequence joins TRBV6-2 or TRBV6-3 and TRBJ2-1, with D uncertain. The CDR3 loop spans 16 amino acids. The V and J ends lost 4 bases and 0 bases respectively, with 13 bases between them. Germline assignment: CDR1 MNHEY and CDR2 SVGEGT.

The chain is built from TRBV7-9 and TRBJ2-7; the D gene is possibly TRBD2 (6 bases). With 4 bases removed from V and 3 bases from J, the gap between germline ends came to 19 bases. The CDR3 consists of 16 residues. CDR1 and CDR2 from the germline V gene are SEHNR and FQNEAQ (reference sequence). The DNA for the CDR3 is TGTGCCAGCAGCTCCCTTTCCCTTCGGGGGATCTACGAGCAGTACGTC. It yields the protein CASSSLSLRGIYEQYV.

V gene TRBV28 combines with J gene TRBJ1-1; unclear D gene. Trimming took 11 bases from V and 1 from J, leaving 8 bases between them. Germline CDR1 MDHEN, CDR2 SYDVKM. The CDR3 extends over 11 amino acids. For the CDR3, the DNA is TGTGCCCTACGGGCGAACACTGAAGCTTTCTTT. Its translation is CALRANTEAFF.

This clonotype showed up many times. The rearrangement uses TRBV12-3 or TRBV12-4 and TRBJ1-4, with D unresolved. This CDR3 comprises 14 residues. The V gene lost 6 bases and the J gene lost 8 bases, with 16 bases spanning the gap. The CDR3 DNA is TGTGCCAGCAGGACGCGGGATTCTGGAGAAAAACTGTTTTTT. Protein sequence: CASRTRDSGEKLFF.

This rearrangement joins TRBV23-1 to TRBJ2-6; D call uncertain. TRBV23-1 is marked as an open reading frame, function uncertain. The CDR3 extends over 15 amino acids. V was cut by 2 bases and J by 12 bases, with 17 bases left in between. In nucleotides, the CDR3 is TGCGCCAGCAGTCAACCCGGCTTGATCCGGGCCGTCCTGACTTTC. Translated: CASSQPGLIRAVLTF.